This TCR beta chain was recorded in a study of blood T cell repertoires in COVID-19. Study background: Samples of COVID-19 (acute and convalescent) were obtained from the United States, Italy and Spain. Nucleic acid was either cDNA or gDNA, and it came from T cells, B-cell-depleted T cells, or PBMCs.

Authors' data handling: By means of reference gene primer amplification, nucleated cell counts were estimated. TCRdb's table, derived via immunoSEQ multiplex PCR, lists solely in-frame clones and lacks some. V, J and clone size were drawn from that table, and D and trimming were deduced from the DNA. This sample has under 45,000 clones; roughly 73% occur once, and the top ten carry 28%. CDR1 KGHSH and CDR2 LQKENI come from the germline V gene. Between the trimmed V and J ends, which lost 3 bases and 0 bases, there was a span of 12 bases. The CDR3 has 16 amino acids. The TCR was taken from a woman aged 70 to 79 with acute or convalescent COVID-19. The sequenced sample was peripheral blood. The rearrangement joins TRBV18 to TRBJ2-1; a weak D match, TRBD2 (6 bases). The CDR3 loop reads CASSPGTASSYNEQFF. DNA of the CDR3: TGTGCCAGCTCACCTGGGACTGCCAGCTCCTACAATGAGCAGTTCTTC.